This T cell receptor (beta chain) emerged from a study of radiation and T cells in renal cell carcinoma. Assay used: immunoSEQ multiplex PCR; TCRdb lists only in-frame clones, some missing. The sample records 75,000 to 95,000 clones, approximately 86% being singletons. V gave up 3 bases and J gave up 2 bases; unmatched junction bases: 6. The CDR3 has 15 residues. The germline CDR1 and CDR2 sequences are SGHNT and YYREEE (reference sequence). Noted time point: blood 4 weeks post-SBRT, at nephrectomy. Noted treatment: 15 Gy SBRT to primary tumor, nephrectomy 4 weeks later. This chain joins TRBV5-4 and TRBJ2-5; TRBD2 matches at 8 bases. This sequence originates from a man in his fifties with renal cell carcinoma. This specimen was blood, taken from a patient whose treatment included radiotherapy and nephrectomy. CDR3 sequence reads: CASSSTSGPQETQYF. CDR3 nucleotide sequence: TGTGCCAGCAGCTCTACTAGCGGACCACAAGAGACCCAGTACTTC.